Below, 19 T cell receptor beta chains from the same sample are listed, as sequenced in a study of cytomegalovirus exposure and HLA in healthy donors. The PCR was carried out with 60 Vbeta primers and 13 Jbeta primers. TCRdb's copy holds only in-frame clones and misses some; the assay was immunoSEQ multiplex PCR. Recorded for this sample: 180,000 or so clones. The sample consisted of PBMCs. These receptors were taken from a boy aged 10-17 years in good health and CMV-seronegative.

The V call is TRBV2, the J call TRBJ2-3; TRBD2 might be the D (6 bases). This CDR3 region has 14 residues. Trimming took 6 bases from V and 3 from J, leaving 13 bases between them. Germline lookup yields CDR1 SNHLY and CDR2 FYNNEI. Here the CDR3 reads CASSRGYQTDTQYF. In nucleotides, the CDR3 is TGTGCCAGCAGCCGGGGGTACCAAACAGATACGCAGTATTTT.

This chain links TRBV9 with TRBJ2-2; 9 nucleotides agree with TRBD1. This CDR3 has 15 amino acids. The junction had 9 bases not matched to a gene; V was cut back by 7 bases and J by 5 bases. From germline, CDR1 is SGDLS and CDR2 YYNGEE. The CDR3 DNA reads as TGTGCCAGCCATTCGGGACAGGGTCGGACCGGGGAGCTGTTTTTT. Its protein product is CASHSGQGRTGELFF.

The rearrangement joins TRBV29-1 to TRBJ1-1; 9 bases match TRBD1. The CDR3 consists of 13 residues. Germline V CDR1 and CDR2: SQVTM, ANQGSEA. The V and J ends lost 7 bases and 5 bases, in that order; junction bases with no gene match: 8. The chain's CDR3 is CSASGTGWTEAFF. The CDR3, as DNA: TGCAGCGCTTCCGGGACAGGGTGGACTGAAGCTTTCTTT.

The J gene is TRBJ2-3, the V gene TRBV11-1; 12 nucleotides line up with TRBD2. The CDR3 runs to 16 residues. The germline V gene encodes CDR1 SGHAT and CDR2 FQDESV (reference sequence). V dropped 5 bases and J dropped 2; count of bases not matched to a gene: 5. The CDR3 region is CASSLASGGVTDTQYF. The CDR3 bases are TGTGCCAGCAGCCTCGCTAGCGGGGGGGTCACAGATACGCAGTATTTT.

V gene TRBV9 combines with J gene TRBJ2-5; TRBD2 might be the D (6 bases). The length of the CDR3 is 14 residues. Germline-derived CDR1 and CDR2 are SGDLS and YYNGEE. V was shortened by 4 bases and J by 3 bases, with 13 bases between the two germline ends. As DNA, the CDR3 is TGTGCCAGCAGCCCGGGCGGGGTGGAAGAGACCCAGTACTTC. Its protein product is CASSPGGVEETQYF.

The chain has TRBV6-5 and TRBJ1-6; D not resolved. Trimming cost V 6 bases and J 9 bases, with 15 bases left between them. This CDR3 contains 14 residues. CDR1 is MNHEY and CDR2 is SVGAGI in the germline V gene. For the CDR3, the DNA is TGTGCCAGCAGCCCCAGTGAGGCGGGTTCACCCCTCCACTTT. Its translation: CASSPSEAGSPLHF.

This chain uses TRBV4-2 with TRBJ2-1; 10 positions match TRBD2. Germline CDR1 reads LGHNA; CDR2 reads YNFKEQ. V shed 1 base and J 4 bases; nucleotides not matched to a gene: 10. The CDR3 has 18 residues. The chain's CDR3 is CASSQGRGTSGAYNEQFF. CDR3 in DNA: TGTGCCAGCAGCCAAGGACGGGGAACTAGCGGGGCTTACAATGAGCAGTTCTTC.

V usage is TRBV4-1 and J usage is TRBJ1-5; 7 bases line up with TRBD1. The junction had 6 bases not matched to a gene; V was cut back by 1 base and J by 6 bases. Germline CDR1 MGHRA, CDR2 YSYEKL. The CDR3 spans 15 residues. This CDR3 reads CASSQVTGEIQPQHF. DNA for the CDR3: TGCGCCAGCAGCCAAGTTACAGGGGAAATTCAGCCCCAGCATTTT.

The chain uses TRBV4-2 and TRBJ2-6; tentative D call: TRBD2 (5 bases). The CDR3 spans 15 residues. Looked up from germline, CDR1 is LGHNA and CDR2 is YNFKEQ. Trimming pared 4 bases from V and 1 base from J, leaving 8 bases between. Written as DNA, the CDR3 is TGTGCCAGCAGCCGTCGGACTTCTGGGGCCAACGTCCTGACTTTC. It yields the protein CASSRRTSGANVLTF.

The CDR3 here is CASSHGHAGQGSYEQYF. CDR3 DNA sequence: TGCGCCAGCAGCCACGGGCACGCGGGACAGGGATCCTACGAGCAGTACTTC. The V gene is TRBV4-1, the J gene TRBJ2-7; 9 bases are shared with TRBD1. The CDR3 length is 17 residues. With 3 bases clipped from V and 1 base from J, the junction kept 10 bases outside the gene matches. Germline CDR1 MGHRA, CDR2 YSYEKL.

The V and J genes are TRBV5-4 and TRBJ2-2, with 8 bases identical to TRBD2. V shed 5 bases, J shed 1 base, and the junction held 16 bases outside the gene matches. Looked up from germline, CDR1 is SGHNT and CDR2 is YYREEE (reference sequence). The CDR3 spans 19 residues. CDR3 DNA: TGTGCCAGCAGGTCCCTGAGCGCGGGGGGTTACCTGAACACCGGGGAGCTGTTTTTT. Amino acid sequence: CASRSLSAGGYLNTGELFF. Together with reference TRBV5-4 and TRBJ2-2, the CDR3 gives the full variable domain: ETGVTQSPTHLIKTRGQQVTLRCSSQSGHNTVSWYQQALGQGPQFIFQYYREEENGRGNFPPRFSGLQFPNYSSELNVNALELDDSALYLCASRSLSAGGYLNTGELFFGEGSRLTVL.

The chain uses TRBV11-2 and TRBJ1-1; D is unclear. V lost 6 bases and J lost 0, with 5 bases in between. CDR1 and CDR2 from the germline V gene are SGHAT and FQNNGV. The CDR3 covers 12 residues. CDR3 bases: TGTGCCAGCAGTAGTATGAACACTGAAGCTTTCTTT. Amino acid sequence: CASSSMNTEAFF.

The chain couples TRBV4-1 to TRBJ2-5, with TRBD2 matching 9 bases. CDR1 is MGHRA and CDR2 is YSYEKL in the germline V gene. J was trimmed by 2 bases and V by 5 bases; bases with no gene match: 12. The CDR3 runs to 17 residues. Here the CDR3 reads CASSNRENSGGQETQYF. The CDR3 DNA sequence: TGCGCCAGCAGCAACCGCGAAAATAGCGGGGGTCAAGAGACCCAGTACTTC.

The chain is built from TRBV7-2 and TRBJ2-1; 12 positions match TRBD2. This CDR3 region has 16 residues. Germline V gene sequence: CDR1 SGHTA, CDR2 FQGNSA. Trimming cost V 1 base and J 8 bases; bases outside gene matches: 6. The CDR3: CASSLVPSGGAHEQFF. CDR3 in DNA: TGTGCCAGCAGCTTAGTTCCTAGCGGGGGGGCCCATGAGCAGTTCTTC.

V and J are TRBV6-1 and TRBJ1-5, with D perhaps TRBD1 (6 bases). Germline lookup yields CDR1 MNHNS and CDR2 SASEGT. V lost 4 bases to trimming and J lost 4 bases, with 20 bases between them. CDR3 length: 17 residues. The CDR3 nucleotides read TGTGCCAGCAGTGTAAGCCTACAGGGAAACTTAAATCAGCCCCAGCATTTT. Translation: CASSVSLQGNLNQPQHF.

The J gene is TRBJ1-4, the V gene TRBV14; D may be TRBD1 (5 bases). With 3 bases removed from V and 8 bases from J, the gap between germline ends came to 13 bases. Looked up from germline, CDR1 is SGHDN and CDR2 is FVKESK. The CDR3 has 14 residues. The CDR3 nucleotides read TGTGCCAGCAGCCAGGCGACAGTGGAGGAAAAACTGTTTTTT. It translates to CASSQATVEEKLFF.

The J gene is TRBJ1-5, the V gene TRBV10-3; 7 bases map to TRBD1. Germline V gives CDR1 ENHRY, CDR2 SYGVKD. This CDR3 is 13 amino acids long. Trimming at V came to 6 bases and at J to 5 bases, leaving 4 bases not matched to a gene. CDR3 DNA: TGTGCCATCAGCCGGGACAGAGATCAGCCCCAGCATTTT. Translated, it gives CAISRDRDQPQHF.

The chain is built from TRBV2 and TRBJ1-1, with D unclear. In germline, CDR1 is SNHLY, CDR2 FYNNEI. V was clipped by 7 bases and J by 1 base, with 7 bases between them. The CDR3 consists of 12 residues. For the CDR3, the DNA is TGTGCCAGCAATACAGCGAACACTGAAGCTTTCTTT. Its translation is CASNTANTEAFF.

The chain recombines TRBV4-1 with TRBJ2-3, with D perhaps matching TRBD2 (5 bases). Trimming cost V 0 bases and J 0 bases, with 13 bases left between them. The CDR3 is 17 residues long. CDR1 is MGHRA and CDR2 is YSYEKL in the germline V gene. CDR3 amino acids: CASSQDEGRPSTDTQYF. The CDR3 DNA sequence: TGCGCCAGCAGCCAAGATGAGGGCCGCCCTAGCACAGATACGCAGTATTTT.